One sample yielded the 5 T cell receptor beta chains listed below, sequenced in a study of OX40 agonist ivuxolimab in advanced cancers. Method: immunoSEQ multiplex PCR; TCRdb's copy keeps in-frame clones and lacks some. The data hold tens of thousands of clones, with about 86% observed a single time. The starting material was CD4+ or CD8+ T cells sorted from blood, obtained in a trial of the OX40 agonist ivuxolimab. These receptors originate from an adult with an advanced solid tumor such as melanoma, head and neck, liver or kidney cancer.

The rearrangement uses TRBV13 and TRBJ2-7, with TRBD1 as a possible D gene (6 bases). The CDR3 totals 14 residues. V shed 7 bases and J shed 6 bases, with 19 bases lying between them. Germline V gene lookup returns CDR1 PRHDT and CDR2 FYEKMQ (reference sequence). The CDR3: CASTPSDRRREQYF. CDR3 nucleotide sequence: TGTGCCAGCACCCCGAGCGACAGGAGGCGCGAGCAGTACTTC.

The DNA of the CDR3 is TGCGCCAGCAGCCAAGATGATGACAGGGGCGCAACTAATGAAAAACTGTTTTTT. Amino acid sequence: CASSQDDDRGATNEKLFF. The genes are TRBV4-3 and TRBJ1-4; 8 positions match TRBD1. CDR1 and CDR2 (germline): LGHNA, YSLEER. The CDR3 has 18 residues. V lost 0 bases, J lost 0 bases, and 6 bases stayed unmatched.

This clone was found once. The V gene is TRBV6-1, the J gene TRBJ1-1, with a possible D match to TRBD1 (5 bases). The length of the CDR3 is 13 residues. Germline V gene sequence: CDR1 MNHNS, CDR2 SASEGT. Trimming pared 2 bases from V and 7 bases from J, leaving 11 bases between. CDR3 sequence reads: CASSELGRGEAFF. The CDR3 nucleotides are TGTGCCAGCAGTGAACTGGGGAGGGGTGAAGCTTTCTTT.

The chain joins TRBV9 to TRBJ2-3; 7 bases line up with TRBD1. CDR1 SGDLS and CDR2 YYNGEE come from the germline V gene. V lost 6 bases and J lost 1; bases outside the gene matches: 8. CDR3 length: 15 amino acids. CDR3 sequence: CASTGDRDGTDTQYF. The DNA for the CDR3 is TGTGCCAGCACCGGTGACAGGGACGGCACAGATACGCAGTATTTT.

This chain joins TRBV14 and TRBJ2-1; perhaps TRBD2 as D (6 bases). The CDR3 has 14 amino acids. Germline V gene lookup returns CDR1 SGHDN and CDR2 FVKESK. V was shortened by 2 bases and J by 7 bases, with 12 bases between the two germline ends. DNA for the CDR3: TGTGCCAGCAGCCAACGACTAGAAAGGAATGAGCAGTTCTTC. Translating it yields CASSQRLERNEQFF.